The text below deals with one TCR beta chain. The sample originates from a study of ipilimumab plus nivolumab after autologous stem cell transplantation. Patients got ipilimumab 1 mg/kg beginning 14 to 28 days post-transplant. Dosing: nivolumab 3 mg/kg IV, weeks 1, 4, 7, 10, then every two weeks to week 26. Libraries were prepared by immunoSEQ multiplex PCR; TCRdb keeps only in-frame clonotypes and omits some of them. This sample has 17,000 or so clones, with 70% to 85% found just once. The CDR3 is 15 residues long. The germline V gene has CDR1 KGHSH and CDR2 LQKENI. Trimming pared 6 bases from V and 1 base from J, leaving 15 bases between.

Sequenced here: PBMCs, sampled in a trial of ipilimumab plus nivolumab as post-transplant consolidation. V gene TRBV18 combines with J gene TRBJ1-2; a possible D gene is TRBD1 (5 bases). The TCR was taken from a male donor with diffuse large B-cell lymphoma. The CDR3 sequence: CASSPGKRFNYGYTF. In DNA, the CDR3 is TGTGCCAGCTCTCCAGGGAAGAGGTTTAACTATGGCTACACCTTC.